This T cell receptor beta chain was captured by sequencing in a study of blood T cell repertoires in COVID-19. The wider study: Material from acute and convalescent COVID-19 was sourced from the United States, Italy and Spain. PBMCs, B-cell-depleted T cells, or T cells provided the cDNA or gDNA that made up the material.

How the authors handled the data: Reference gene primer amplification in the assay estimated nucleated cell counts. Sequencing was performed with immunoSEQ multiplex PCR; in TCRdb, only in-frame clones are kept and a portion is missing. Clone size and V and J calls were adopted from that table, with D and trimming inferred from the DNA. This sample yields 250,000 to 300,000 clones, of which roughly 92% are seen a single time; 2% to 2.5% belongs to the top ten. Germline V gives CDR1 SGHAT, CDR2 FQNNGV. With V trimmed by 4 bases and J by 6 bases, 5 bases remained unmatched. CDR3 length equals 15 residues. This clone appeared a single time.

Sequenced input: peripheral blood. The source is a woman in her twenties or thirties with COVID-19, enrolled during active disease. The chain is built from TRBV11-2 and TRBJ1-6, with 8 bases fitting TRBD1. The CDR3: CASSSGQGSNSPLHF. CDR3 DNA sequence: TGTGCCAGCAGCTCCGGACAGGGTAGTAATTCACCCCTCCACTTT.